This TCR beta chain stems from a study of T cells in Graves' hyperthyroidism and ophthalmopathy. In the study overall: Peripheral blood was drawn at first diagnosis, prior to all treatment.

RNA transcripts served as the template for amplifying TCR beta CDR3 regions. In the first-round RT-PCR of the TCR CDR3, the HTBI primer set was used. Using its own MiXCR run on the multiplex PCR reads, TCRdb lists one record per CDR3 protein. The repertoire has hundreds of thousands of distinct CDR3 sequences, approximately 36% of them found once; the top ten carry 30% to 40%. Lactation, pregnancy, other autoimmune disease or uncontrolled infection excluded patients. Clinical symptoms, serum thyroxine, TRAb, thyroid ultrasound and orbital computed tomography established diagnosis. The authors obtained PBMCs from more than 8 ml of fresh peripheral blood. CDR3 length equals 19 residues. Germline V CDR1 and CDR2: KGHDR, SFDVKD. V was cut by 2 bases and J by 0 bases, with 22 bases left in between. This clonotype turned up a few times.

This sequence joins TRBV24-1 and TRBJ2-7; tentative D call: TRBD2 (7 bases). This TCR came from a woman in her thirties or forties with Graves' hyperthyroidism. The sample consisted of blood. CDR3 sequence reads: CATSDWTPERGGSSYEQYF. CDR3 DNA: TGTGCCACCAGTGATTGGACGCCCGAAAGGGGGGGTTCCTCCTACGAGCAGTACTTC.